A single sample gave rise to the 18 T cell receptor beta chains below, sequenced in a study of regulatory T cells in long-lasting Graves disease. As for time point: newly diagnosed GD, antithyroid drugs for less than 3 months. The TCR library was made from RNA that had been extracted from PBMCs in TRIzol. Relying on iRepertoire HTBI primers and Arm-PCR of CDR3 regions, the team built TCR beta libraries. TCRdb re-derived calls from the multiplex PCR reads in MiXCR, one entry per CDR3 protein. The sample has approximately 400,000 distinct CDR3 sequences; about 12% are singletons. Separately, the same data were catalogued under a study of T cells in Graves' hyperthyroidism and ophthalmopathy.

The specimen comprised peripheral blood mononuclear cells (PBMCs), sampled at new diagnosis, from a patient treated with antithyroid drugs. Source of these receptors: a woman under 30 with Graves disease.

This clonotype has a count of ten or more. The chain links TRBV5-5 to TRBJ2-1; D is uncertain. V was cut by 2 bases and J by 3 bases, with 12 bases left in between. Germline loops: CDR1 SGHKS, CDR2 YYEKEE (reference sequence). The CDR3 length is 15 residues. The CDR3 spells CASSFHPAIYNEQFF. The CDR3 DNA reads as TGTGCCAGCAGCTTTCACCCCGCCATCTACAATGAGCAGTTCTTC.

This clonotype was counted many times. The rearrangement joins TRBV7-8 to TRBJ2-7; 8 bases map to TRBD1. With 1 base clipped from V and 0 bases from J, the junction kept 8 bases outside the gene matches. CDR1 is SGHVS, CDR2 FQNEAQ, per germline. The CDR3 runs 17 residues. The CDR3 DNA sequence: TGTGCCAGCAGCTTAGGGTTTGGGACAGGAAGCTCCTACGAGCAGTACGTC. Protein: CASSLGFGTGSSYEQYV.

The V gene is TRBV7-9, the J gene TRBJ1-2, with a tentative D call TRBD1 (5 bases). Germline assignment: CDR1 SEHNR and CDR2 FQNEAQ (reference sequence). V lost 3 bases and J lost 5, with 22 bases in between. This CDR3 has 17 amino acids. The CDR3 nucleotides are TGTGCCAGCAGCTTGGGTAGGGGCTACAATTCTATATATGGCTACACCTTC. Protein sequence: CASSLGRGYNSIYGYTF.

The chain uses TRBV6-1 and TRBJ2-2, with TRBD2 matching over 9 bases. The CDR3 has 18 amino acids. Per the germline V gene, CDR1 is MNHNS and CDR2 is SASEGT. Germline trimming cut 7 bases from V and 0 bases from J; bases unmatched to any gene: 12. The CDR3 nucleotides are TGTGCCAGCACCGAGAGACTAGCGGATATCGCGAACACCGGGGAGCTGTTTTTT. It is translated as CASTERLADIANTGELFF.

This chain links TRBV20-1 with TRBJ2-5; D call uncertain. Germline assignment: CDR1 DFQATT and CDR2 SNEGSKA (reference sequence). This CDR3 is 12 amino acids long. Trimming removed 2 bases at V and 1 base at J, with 5 bases between. For the CDR3, the DNA is TGCAGTGCTAGACTGGGCCAAGAGACCCAGTACTTC. Amino acids: CSARLGQETQYF.

This clonotype came up many times. J is TRBJ1-1 and V is TRBV4-2; no reliable D call. Germline V gene lookup returns CDR1 LGHNA and CDR2 YNFKEQ. The CDR3 has 15 residues. Trimming cost V 3 bases and J 1 base, with 12 bases left between them. CDR3 loop: CASSHETGWNTEAFF. For the CDR3, the DNA is TGTGCCAGCAGCCACGAGACGGGATGGAACACTGAAGCTTTCTTT.

This clonotype was seen ten or more times. The chain is built from TRBV20-1 and TRBJ1-1; D is perhaps TRBD1 (5 bases). The CDR3 has 13 residues. The V gene's germline CDR1 is DFQATT and CDR2 SNEGSKA (reference sequence). Trimming removed 3 bases at V and 3 bases at J, with 11 bases between. The DNA for the CDR3 is TGCAGTGCTAGGCACGACAGATACACTGAAGCTTTCTTT. It is translated as CSARHDRYTEAFF.

This clonotype turned up a few times. V gene TRBV4-3 combines with J gene TRBJ2-2, with 9 bases fitting TRBD1. The V and J ends lost 4 bases and 3 bases, in that order; junction bases with no gene match: 3. CDR1 and CDR2 (germline): LGHNA, YSLEER. The CDR3 is 15 residues long. This chain's CDR3 is CASSRTGDDTGELFF. The CDR3, as DNA: TGCGCCAGCAGCCGGACAGGGGATGACACCGGGGAGCTGTTTTTT.

This clonotype has more than one count but fewer than ten. The chain carries TRBV7-3 and TRBJ2-6; no firm D call. CDR1 and CDR2 (germline): SGHTA, FQGTGA. Trimming took off 2 bases at V and 1 base at J, with 9 bases between the two ends. This CDR3 is built from 16 residues. CDR3 DNA sequence: TGTGCCAGCAGCTTAGGTCGTGAGTCTGGGGCCAACGTCCTGACTTTC. As protein: CASSLGRESGANVLTF.

The sample holds many counts of this clonotype. V and J are TRBV7-2 and TRBJ2-2; 9 positions agree with TRBD1. Germline trimming cut 7 bases from V and 2 bases from J; bases unmatched to any gene: 5. CDR1 and CDR2 (germline): SGHTA, FQGNSA. This CDR3 is 15 amino acids long. CDR3 bases: TGTGCCAGCATGCTGACAGGGGGTAACACCGGGGAGCTGTTTTTT. This sequence encodes CASMLTGGNTGELFF.

This clonotype showed up many times. J is TRBJ1-3 and V is TRBV2; TRBD1 might be the D (6 bases). The length of the CDR3 is 16 residues. The germline V and J ends were trimmed by 5 bases and 1 base, with 15 bases remaining between them. Germline V gene data show CDR1 as SNHLY and CDR2 as FYNNEI. In DNA form, the CDR3 reads TGTGCCAGCAGTCCAACAGGGTCGCCGTCTGGAAACACCATATATTTT. This sequence encodes CASSPTGSPSGNTIYF.

There are many counts of this clonotype. This sequence joins TRBV7-2 and TRBJ2-7; D uncertain. The V end was cut by 2 bases, the J end by 3 bases, with 8 bases between. CDR3 length equals 13 residues. In germline, CDR1 is SGHTA, CDR2 FQGNSA. The CDR3 sequence is CASSLFSSYEQYF. CDR3 coding DNA: TGTGCCAGCAGCTTATTTAGCAGCTACGAGCAGTACTTC.

This clonotype came up once. A much larger clone differs by one base, so this may be a read error. The chain carries TRBV20-1 and TRBJ2-1; 8 bases are a match to TRBD1. Germline V gene data show CDR1 as DFQATT and CDR2 as SNEGSKA (reference sequence). This CDR3 is built from 15 residues. J was trimmed by 6 bases and V by 3 bases; bases with no gene match: 10. The DNA for the CDR3 is TGCAGTGCTAGCAATACCAGGGGGCTGAGCAATGAGCAGTTCTTC. It specifies CSASNTRGLSNEQFF.

This clonotype was seen a few times. At one end the junction does not follow the germline gene, possibly because of a read error. The chain is built from TRBV27 and TRBJ1-2, with 8 bases lining up with TRBD1. The CDR3 covers 12 residues. Germline loops: CDR1 MNHEY, CDR2 SMNVEV (reference sequence). The CDR3 DNA reads as TGTGCCAGCAGAGACAGGGGTTATGTCTACACCTTC. Its protein product is CASRDRGYVYTF.

At least ten counts were recorded for this clonotype. The rearrangement links TRBV10-3 to TRBJ2-3, with D maybe TRBD1 (6 bases). V lost 6 bases, J lost 3 bases, and 16 bases lay in between. This CDR3 is 15 amino acids long. The germline V gene has CDR1 ENHRY and CDR2 SYGVKD. CDR3 amino acids: CAIRYTGYTTDTQYF. The CDR3 DNA follows: TGTGCCATCAGATATACAGGGTACACAACAGATACGCAGTATTTT.

This clonotype was observed at least ten times. The V and J genes are TRBV12-3 or TRBV12-4 and TRBJ2-7; a weak D match, TRBD2 (5 bases). Trimming removed 7 bases at V and 11 bases at J, with 12 bases between. CDR3 length: 10 residues. CDR3 nucleotide sequence: TGTGCCAGCAAGCCTTCGAGGGAGTACGTC. Its translation is CASKPSREYV.

About this clonotype itself: This may arise from a read error, as a much more abundant clone is one base away. The genes are TRBV28 and TRBJ2-7; possibly TRBD2 for D (5 bases). This CDR3 spans 16 amino acids. V was clipped by 4 bases and J by 2 bases, with 18 bases between them. Germline V CDR1 and CDR2: MDHEN, SYDVKM. DNA of the CDR3: TGTGCCAGCAGTTCCGGACGACGGGGAATCGCCTACGAGCAGTACTTC. Protein: CASSSGRRGIAYEQYF.

This clonotype has a count of ten or more. The CDR3 loop is CASSSSRTSGVYEQYF. The DNA of the CDR3 is TGTGCCAGCAGCTCTTCTAGGACTAGCGGGGTCTACGAGCAGTACTTC. The J gene is TRBJ2-7, the V gene TRBV7-8, with 12 nucleotides matching TRBD2. The V gene end was trimmed by 4 bases and the J gene end by 3 bases; junction bases not matched to a gene: 7. The CDR3 sequence is 16 residues long. Germline CDR1 reads SGHVS; CDR2 reads FQNEAQ. Together with reference TRBV7-8 and TRBJ2-7, the CDR3 gives the full variable domain: GAGVSQSPRYKVAKRGQDVALRCDPISGHVSLFWYQQALGQGPEFLTYFQNEAQLDKSGLPSDRFFAERPEGSVSTLKIQRTQQEDSAVYLCASSSSRTSGVYEQYFGPGTRLTVT.